One sample yielded the 27 T cell receptor beta chains listed below, sequenced in a study of shared clonotypes between healthy human individuals. As defined, naive CD8 cells were CD45RO-negative and positively selected for CCR7, with terminally differentiated effector memory CD45RA+ cells excluded. The data were produced by immunoSEQ multiplex PCR, yet TCRdb's version contains in-frame clones alone and is incomplete. The sample records around 2,000,000 clones, 85% to 95% being singletons. Sequencing was carried out using naive CD8+ T cells sorted from blood. The source is a man aged 18 to 29 in good health.

The genes are TRBV12-5 and TRBJ2-1; possibly TRBD1 for D (5 bases). Trimming removed 6 bases at V and 5 bases at J, with 11 bases between. CDR3 length equals 13 residues. The germline CDR1 and CDR2 sequences are LGHNT and FRNRAP. The CDR3 coding sequence is TGTGCTAGTGGCTCGGACAAAAACAATGAGCAGTTCTTC. Its translation is CASGSDKNNEQFF.

This clone is a singleton in its sample. The genes are TRBV4-1 and TRBJ1-3; D not resolved. V was clipped by 5 bases and J by 4 bases, with 21 bases between them. The CDR3 runs to 17 residues. Germline CDR1 is MGHRA and CDR2 is YSYEKL. The CDR3 sequence is CASSSPRHGVEGNTIYF. CDR3 coding DNA: TGCGCCAGCAGCTCCCCAAGGCACGGGGTCGAAGGAAACACCATATATTTT.

Of note for this clone: Within the sample, other DNA sequences also encode this same CDR3. V is TRBV7-9 and J is TRBJ2-7; no clear D gene. CDR3 length: 12 amino acids. Germline lookup yields CDR1 SEHNR and CDR2 FQNEAQ (reference sequence). V was trimmed by 4 bases and J by 2 bases, leaving 6 bases between them. CDR3 sequence (DNA): TGTGCCAGCAGCTCCGGAACCTACGAGCAGTACTTC. This sequence encodes CASSSGTYEQYF.

The CDR3 loop reads CASSAGTSLGETQYF. The CDR3 DNA sequence: TGTGCCAGCAGCGCCGGGACTAGCCTGGGAGAGACCCAGTACTTC. V gene TRBV9 combines with J gene TRBJ2-5; 9 nucleotides match TRBD2. CDR1 is SGDLS, CDR2 YYNGEE, per germline. The CDR3 contains 15 residues. V was clipped by 3 bases and J by 4 bases; unmatched bases: 7. Based on the CDR3 plus reference TRBV9 and TRBJ2-5, the full variable domain is DSGVTQTPKHLITATGQRVTLRCSPRSGDLSVYWYQQSLDQGLQFLIQYYNGEERAKGNILERFSAQQFPDLHSELNLSSLELGDSALYFCASSAGTSLGETQYFGPGTRLLVL.

This clone was recorded only once. This rearrangement joins TRBV2 to TRBJ2-4, with a tentative D call TRBD2 (5 bases). Germline values: CDR1 SNHLY, CDR2 FYNNEI. Trimming took 11 bases from V and 3 from J, leaving 14 bases between them. The CDR3 spans 13 residues. CDR3 sequence reads: CARKEESKNIQYF. CDR3 DNA sequence: TGTGCCCGCAAGGAGGAGAGCAAAAACATTCAGTACTTC.

The V gene is TRBV5-6, the J gene TRBJ2-3, with D possibly being TRBD2 (5 bases). V was clipped by 4 bases and J by 1 base, with 16 bases between them. CDR1 and CDR2 (germline): SGHDT, YYEEEE. CDR3 size: 16 residues. The CDR3 loop is CASSLRTGLGTDTQYF. The CDR3 DNA is TGTGCCAGCAGCCTCCGGACGGGGTTAGGCACAGATACGCAGTATTTT.

This chain links TRBV27 with TRBJ2-7, with D possibly being TRBD1 (6 bases). Germline loops: CDR1 MNHEY, CDR2 SMNVEV (reference sequence). The CDR3 length is 14 residues. V dropped 2 bases and J dropped 6 bases, with 14 bases sitting between them. This chain's CDR3 is CASSLEQGKSEQYF. In DNA form, the CDR3 reads TGTGCCAGCAGTTTAGAACAGGGAAAGAGCGAGCAGTACTTC.

The CDR3: CASSQEDRGAIDIQYF. The CDR3 DNA reads as TGCGCCAGCAGCCAGGAGGACAGGGGGGCTATTGACATTCAGTACTTC. The genes are TRBV4-1 and TRBJ2-4; 10 nucleotides match TRBD1. Germline-derived CDR1 and CDR2 are MGHRA and YSYEKL. J lost 8 bases, V lost 3 bases, and 10 bases had no gene match. The CDR3 covers 16 residues.

The chain recombines TRBV6-1 with TRBJ2-7; 11 bases agree with TRBD1. From germline, CDR1 is MNHNS and CDR2 SASEGT. J gave up 3 bases and V 9 bases, and 10 bases lay outside the gene matches. There are 15 residues in the CDR3. The CDR3 loop reads CASHWRGQGDYEQYF. The CDR3 DNA reads TGTGCCAGTCACTGGAGGGGACAGGGGGACTACGAGCAGTACTTC.

This clone was recorded only once. The identical CDR3 is also encoded by other nucleotide sequences in the sample. This sequence joins TRBV27 and TRBJ2-7; D is perhaps TRBD1 or TRBD2 (5 bases each). V lost 5 bases and J lost 4, with 15 bases in between. This CDR3 region has 14 residues. Germline CDR1 is MNHEY and CDR2 is SMNVEV (reference sequence). The CDR3 DNA reads TGTGCCAGCAGTCCAAGAGCTGGGACGTACGAGCAGTACTTC. This translates into CASSPRAGTYEQYF.

The CDR3 sequence is CASTKEPGRNQETQYF. In nucleotides, the CDR3 is TGTGCCAGCACCAAGGAGCCGGGACGTAACCAAGAGACCCAGTACTTC. The V call is TRBV25-1, the J call TRBJ2-5; tentatively, D is TRBD1 or TRBD2 (5 bases each). The germline V gene has CDR1 MGHDK and CDR2 SYGVNS. The ends were cut back, 7 bases at V and 0 bases at J, with 18 bases in the middle. This CDR3 contains 16 residues.

This clone showed up just once. The chain carries TRBV7-9 and TRBJ1-6; D gene unclear. This CDR3 spans 16 amino acids. Germline V gives CDR1 SEHNR, CDR2 FQNEAQ (reference sequence). The ends were cut back, 1 base at V and 8 bases at J, with 15 bases in the middle. The CDR3 DNA follows: TGTGCCAGCAGCTTAGGTTTCGGAAGGACCTATTCACCCCTCCACTTT. The encoded protein is CASSLGFGRTYSPLHF.

V gene TRBV7-9 combines with J gene TRBJ2-5; a weak D match, TRBD1 (6 bases). CDR1 and CDR2 (germline): SEHNR, FQNEAQ (reference sequence). The CDR3 has 15 residues. V was cut by 5 bases and J by 0 bases, with 13 bases left in between. CDR3 region: CASSRGQLYQETQYF. In nucleotides, the CDR3 is TGTGCCAGCAGCCGCGGACAGCTGTACCAAGAGACCCAGTACTTC.

CDR3 nucleotide sequence: TGTGCCAGCAGTGATATTCTAAATAATTCACCCCTCCACTTT. Amino acids: CASSDILNNSPLHF. The chain employs TRBV2 and TRBJ1-6, with unresolved D. Germline V gene data show CDR1 as SNHLY and CDR2 as FYNNEI. The V end was cut by 3 bases, the J end by 5 bases, with 8 bases between. This CDR3 has 14 amino acids.

Written as DNA, the CDR3 is TGTGCCAGCAGCTTAGCCCACACAGATACGCAGTATTTT. Translating it yields CASSLAHTDTQYF. V gene TRBV7-9 combines with J gene TRBJ2-3; D remains unclear. V was cut by 0 bases and J by 2 bases, with 3 bases left in between. The CDR3 consists of 13 residues. Germline V gene lookup returns CDR1 SEHNR and CDR2 FQNEAQ (reference sequence).

This chain joins TRBV13 and TRBJ1-2; D gene ambiguous. With 2 bases removed from V and 4 bases from J, the gap between germline ends came to 11 bases. The CDR3 is made up of 14 amino acids. In germline, CDR1 is PRHDT, CDR2 FYEKMQ (reference sequence). CDR3 in DNA: TGTGCCAGCAGCTTAAGGCAGCCATTCTATGGCTACACCTTC. It translates to CASSLRQPFYGYTF.

A single count supports this clone. This rearrangement joins TRBV10-3 to TRBJ2-5; 8 bases align to TRBD1. With 2 bases clipped from V and 2 bases from J, the junction kept 1 base outside the gene matches. The CDR3 sequence is 14 residues long. Germline CDR1 and CDR2: ENHRY and SYGVKD. CDR3 DNA sequence: TGTGCCATCAGTGAGACAGGGGGGCAAGAGACCCAGTACTTC. Translation gives CAISETGGQETQYF.

Of note for this clone: This specimen includes other DNA sequences encoding the same CDR3. This rearrangement joins TRBV5-4 to TRBJ2-5, with 11 bases aligning to TRBD2. V trimming: 5 bases; J trimming: 4 bases; junction bases outside the gene matches: 7. The germline V gene encodes CDR1 SGHNT and CDR2 YYREEE (reference sequence). The CDR3 is made up of 15 amino acids. The CDR3 sequence: CASSFSGGAVETQYF. The DNA of the CDR3 is TGTGCCAGCAGTTTTAGCGGGGGGGCCGTAGAGACCCAGTACTTC.

The V gene is TRBV9, the J gene TRBJ2-2; 8 bases line up with TRBD2. Unmatched junction bases numbered 14, after V lost 7 bases and J lost 6 bases. CDR1 is SGDLS, CDR2 YYNGEE, per germline. CDR3 length: 16 residues. Written as DNA, the CDR3 is TGTGCCAGCTCCCCGGGGGGGGGCACCGGAGCCGGGGAGCTGTTTTTT. Translated, it gives CASSPGGGTGAGELFF.

The rearrangement joins TRBV28 to TRBJ2-2; the D call may be TRBD1 or TRBD2 (5 bases each). Germline loops: CDR1 MDHEN, CDR2 SYDVKM. The CDR3 spans 13 residues. The V end lost 8 bases, the J end lost 1 base, and 8 bases lay between the germline ends. This CDR3 is CASGTENTGELFF. For the CDR3, the DNA is TGTGCCAGCGGGACGGAGAACACCGGGGAGCTGTTTTTT.

The gene calls are TRBV9 and TRBJ2-5; 9 positions agree with TRBD1. Germline loops: CDR1 SGDLS, CDR2 YYNGEE. V dropped 3 bases and J dropped 0; count of bases not matched to a gene: 6. CDR3 size: 16 residues. The CDR3 spells CASSERTGDHQETQYF. As DNA, the CDR3 is TGTGCCAGCAGCGAGCGGACAGGGGATCACCAAGAGACCCAGTACTTC.

The chain employs TRBV10-3 and TRBJ2-3; the D gene is possibly TRBD2 (6 bases). Germline lookup yields CDR1 ENHRY and CDR2 SYGVKD. The CDR3 has 15 amino acids. V was shortened by 1 base and J by 1 base, with 9 bases between the two germline ends. CDR3 DNA sequence: TGTGCCATCAGTGAGTATGTAGCGGGCACAGATACGCAGTATTTT. The encoded protein is CAISEYVAGTDTQYF.

The rearrangement joins TRBV29-1 to TRBJ2-5; unclear D gene. V shed 1 base and J shed 2 bases, with 14 bases lying between them. CDR1 is SQVTM and CDR2 is ANQGSEA in the germline V gene. This CDR3 contains 15 residues. CDR3 DNA: TGCAGCGTTGAAGGGCAGCAGGCCCCACAAGAGACCCAGTACTTC. This gives the protein CSVEGQQAPQETQYF.

This chain uses TRBV9 with TRBJ1-4; 7 nucleotides align to TRBD1. The length of the CDR3 is 15 residues. Trimming at V came to 3 bases and at J to 5 bases, leaving 7 bases not matched to a gene. In germline, CDR1 is SGDLS, CDR2 YYNGEE. The CDR3 spells CASSGTGFGNEKLFF. The CDR3 nucleotides read TGTGCCAGCAGCGGGACAGGTTTCGGAAATGAAAAACTGTTTTTT.

The rearrangement links TRBV2 to TRBJ2-5; D unclear. Looked up from germline, CDR1 is SNHLY and CDR2 is FYNNEI. The CDR3 contains 11 residues. V was pared by 10 bases and J by 7 bases, with 13 bases between. CDR3 residues: CAILLGGTQYF. The CDR3 DNA is TGTGCCATCCTCCTTGGTGGGACCCAGTACTTC.

This sequence joins TRBV5-1 and TRBJ2-7; TRBD2 agrees at 7 bases. The CDR3 runs to 13 residues. The trim removed 4 bases at V and 5 bases at J, leaving 6 bases unmatched. Per the germline V gene, CDR1 is SGHRS and CDR2 is YFSETQ. The DNA for the CDR3 is TGCGCCAGCAGCGAAGGGACTACCGACGAGCAGTACTTC. It is translated as CASSEGTTDEQYF. Supplemented by reference TRBV5-1 and TRBJ2-7, the full variable domain reads KAGVTQTPRYLIKTRGQQVTLSCSPISGHRSVSWYQQTPGQGLQFLFEYFSETQRNKGNFPGRFSGRQFSNSRSEMNVSTLELGDSALYLCASSEGTTDEQYFGPGTRLTVT.

The chain is built from TRBV11-2 and TRBJ2-7; possible D gene TRBD1, 5 bases. The CDR3 is 14 residues long. V was pared by 5 bases and J by 2 bases, with 13 bases between. Germline CDR1 reads SGHAT; CDR2 reads FQNNGV. The CDR3 region is CASSPPTVPYEQYF. In nucleotides, the CDR3 is TGTGCCAGCAGCCCACCGACAGTCCCCTACGAGCAGTACTTC.